Listed below are T cell receptor beta chains from one sample, sequenced in a study of CD8 T cells in ankylosing spondylitis. TCRdb re-analysed the 5' RACE reads in MiXCR, keeping a single row per CDR3 protein. The table has about 500,000 distinct CDR3 sequences, 5.3% seen once; the top ten hold under 4.5%. Sample: blood, either unsorted or a sorted T cell fraction (not recorded which). The receptor set was obtained from a male donor with ankylosing spondylitis. Both conserved end residues are part of each CDR3. The order of the fields is V gene, D gene, J gene, clone size, CDR3 protein, CDR3 DNA. The D gene is left open where the match is weak. Some rows mark clone size as missing; the rest say once, few, many or name a class of expanded clone.

>TRBV5-1|TRBD1|TRBJ1-1|many
CASSLATGGVTEAFF
TGCGCCAGCAGCTTGGCCACAGGGGGAGTCACTGAAGCTTTCTTT
>TRBV5-1|.|TRBJ2-7|many
CASSKLTGALSYEQYF
TGCGCCAGCAGCAAGCTAACAGGTGCCCTCTCCTACGAGCAGTACTTC
>TRBV20-1|TRBD1|TRBJ2-1|many
CSARGQGKNEQFF
TGCAGTGCTAGAGGACAGGGGAAGAATGAGCAGTTCTTC
>TRBV16|.|TRBJ1-4|many
CASSQSVLGGEKLFF
TGTGCCAGCAGCCAATCTGTCCTCGGCGGTGAAAAACTGTTTTTT
>TRBV28|.|TRBJ2-7|many
CASSLRGPGHEQYF
TGTGCCAGCAGTTTAAGGGGACCGGGCCACGAGCAGTACTTC
>TRBV20-1|TRBD1|TRBJ2-1|.
CSAPFQDRVSNEQFF
TGCAGTGCTCCTTTTCAGGACAGGGTCAGTAATGAGCAGTTCTTC
>TRBV6-2/TRBV6-3|TRBD2|TRBJ2-1|few
CASCWGGSYNEQFF
TGTGCCAGCTGCTGGGGGGGCTCCTACAATGAGCAGTTCTTC
>TRBV12-3/TRBV12-4|.|TRBJ2-3|many
CASSPHSTDTQYF
TGTGCCAGCAGTCCCCATAGCACAGATACGCAGTATTTT
>TRBV28|TRBD2|TRBJ2-3|many
CASSFGGDMTDTQYF
TGTGCCAGCAGTTTTGGGGGGGATATGACAGATACGCAGTATTTT
>TRBV7-3|TRBD1|TRBJ2-1|many
CASSKGQGNEQFF
TGTGCCAGCAGCAAAGGACAGGGCAATGAGCAGTTCTTC
>TRBV4-1|.|TRBJ1-2|many
CASSQGGIANYGYTF
TGCGCCAGCAGCCAAGGCGGGATAGCTAACTATGGCTACACCTTC
>TRBV5-1|.|TRBJ2-3|many
CASSVGAGQDTQYF
TGCGCCAGCAGCGTGGGCGCAGGTCAAGATACGCAGTATTTT
>TRBV10-3|.|TRBJ1-1|many
CAITSPREGHTEAFF
TGTGCCATCACCTCACCTAGGGAGGGACACACTGAAGCTTTCTTT
>TRBV9|.|TRBJ1-1|many
CASGGRTLRGTEAFF
TGTGCCAGCGGTGGCAGAACCCTCAGAGGGACTGAAGCTTTCTTT
>TRBV18|.|TRBJ1-1|many
CASSPTDKNTEAFF
TGTGCCAGCTCACCGACGGACAAGAACACTGAAGCTTTCTTT
>TRBV10-3|TRBD1|TRBJ2-3|many
CAISETGGVGTDTQYF
TGTGCCATCAGCGAGACAGGGGGCGTGGGTACAGATACGCAGTATTTT